This T cell receptor (beta chain) was sequenced during a study of T cell repertoires in cytomegalovirus infection (dated by TCRdb to the late 2010s). A note on the overall study: Donor HLA type was relevant to the analysis, because carriage of CMV infection together with the matching HLA type was indicated by public TCR beta signatures.

The CDR3 numbers 15 residues from cysteine through phenylalanine. Only the CDR3 DNA is retained, 45 bases long and in frame from the first base. Sequences SGHNT (CDR1) and YYREEE (CDR2) are obtained from the germline V gene (reference sequence). V has 5 bases trimmed and J has 3 bases trimmed; junction bases matching no gene number 7. Study-wide findings and limitations: The ex vivo response was dominated by HLA-C-restricted CMV-specific TCR beta clonotypes, which also provided the single most frequent clonotype in two of eight donors. Carriers of CMV infection plus the relevant HLA type were discriminated by the cumulative frequency of public TCR beta family members in the study cohort and in an independent roughly 370-donor cohort.

Note on this clonotype: The antigen this receptor binds is unknown. Base quality data are lacking; no much larger clone is found one base away.

The data were produced on an Illumina HiSeq 1500. TCRdb itself trimmed the public reads at Q25 with fastp, ran MiXCR and retained productive beta chains. Rows are unified per CDR3 protein, each entry keeping the most common DNA and genes. Present in this sample are about 490,000 distinct CDR3 sequences, about a quarter of which were seen just once. The leading ten clones occupy approximately 13% of the sample. The sequence is built from TRBV5-4 and TRBJ2-7; 11 junctional bases match TRBD1. Sequencing was done on a sample of PBMCs. The origin of this receptor is a human donor in good health (CMV status not recorded). Some clones in this sample may be carry-over from other donors' samples. The sequence in DNA is TGTGCCAGCAGTCCCGGGGACAGGGGGATCTACGAGCAGTACTTC. Its protein is CASSPGDRGIYEQYF. Supplemented by the reference TRBV5-4 and TRBJ2-7 proteins around the CDR3, the complete variable domain is ETGVTQSPTHLIKTRGQQVTLRCSSQSGHNTVSWYQQALGQGPQFIFQYYREEENGRGNFPPRFSGLQFPNYSSELNVNALELDDSALYLCASSPGDRGIYEQYFGPGTRLTVT.